This T cell receptor beta chain is drawn from a study of OX40 agonist ivuxolimab in advanced cancers. Study-wide background: Dose-escalation patients had hepatocellular carcinoma, melanoma, renal cell or head and neck cancer.

Per the germline V gene, CDR1 is WNHNN and CDR2 is SYGVQD (reference sequence). V was clipped by 2 bases and J by 8 bases, with 21 bases between them. The CDR3 has 16 residues. In the case of this clone: The antigen is unknown.

Findings of the study overall: At 0.1 to 3.0 mg/kg and by week 6, clonal expansion occurred in CD4+ and CD8+ blood T cells.

Sequencing used immunoSEQ multiplex PCR; TCRdb keeps in-frame clones, though not all of them. The sample includes 60,000 to 65,000 clones, roughly 80% of them seen just once. The sample consisted of CD4+ or CD8+ T cells sorted from blood, taken in a trial of the OX40 agonist ivuxolimab. The sequence derives from an adult with an advanced solid tumor such as melanoma, head and neck, liver or kidney cancer. The chain links TRBV10-1 to TRBJ1-1; D possibly corresponds to TRBD1 (6 bases). Here the CDR3 DNA reads TGCGCCAGCAGTGAGACGGTACTCAGGGGAATCGGCGAAGCTTTCTTT. It codes for CASSETVLRGIGEAFF.